A single sample is the source of the 21 T cell receptor beta chains below, sequenced in a study of cytomegalovirus exposure and HLA in healthy donors. Here immunoSEQ multiplex PCR was the method, and the copy in TCRdb shows in-frame clones only, minus some. The table shows about 140,000 clones, with 82% occurring only once. Material: PBMCs. The receptors derive from a man aged 30 to 45 in good health and CMV-seropositive.

This clone was detected a few times. V usage is TRBV10-3 and J usage is TRBJ1-5; 8 bases match TRBD1. The CDR3 is made up of 14 amino acids. The ends lost 3 bases at V and 4 bases at J; junction bases unmatched: 2. Germline V gives CDR1 ENHRY, CDR2 SYGVKD. CDR3 loop: CAISDNRGNQPQHF. The CDR3 coding sequence is TGTGCCATCAGTGATAACAGGGGGAATCAGCCCCAGCATTTT.

This sequence joins TRBV2 and TRBJ1-1; tentatively, D is TRBD1 (6 bases). V was clipped by 6 bases and J by 7 bases, with 15 bases between them. The germline V gene has CDR1 SNHLY and CDR2 FYNNEI. The CDR3 has 13 amino acids. The CDR3 nucleotides read TGTGCCAGCAGAAACAGGGTTTATGGTGAAGCTTTCTTT. It specifies CASRNRVYGEAFF.

The V call is TRBV7-6, the J call TRBJ2-5; 7 bases align to TRBD2. The CDR3 extends over 15 amino acids. V was pared by 1 base and J by 4 bases, with 6 bases of the junction left unmatched. The V gene's germline CDR1 is SGHVS and CDR2 FNYEAQ. This chain's CDR3 is CASSLDRGGGETQYF. The CDR3 DNA follows: TGTGCCAGCAGCTTAGATAGGGGCGGGGGAGAGACCCAGTACTTC.

The rearrangement links TRBV19 to TRBJ1-2; TRBD1 matches at 8 bases. CDR1 LNHDA and CDR2 SQIVND come from the germline V gene (reference sequence). V trimming: 6 bases; J trimming: 4 bases; junction bases outside the gene matches: 7. The CDR3 sequence is 14 residues long. The DNA of the CDR3 is TGTGCCAGTAGCGACAGGGGAGCAGGCTATGGCTACACCTTC. It specifies CASSDRGAGYGYTF.

This rearrangement joins TRBV19 to TRBJ1-2; D remains ambiguous. V lost 5 bases to trimming and J lost 5 bases, with 18 bases between them. Germline-derived CDR1 and CDR2 are LNHDA and SQIVND (reference sequence). This CDR3 contains 15 residues. CDR3 coding DNA: TGTGCCAGTAGTGCCCCTGGAGGTTGGCCATATGGCTACACCTTC. Translation: CASSAPGGWPYGYTF.

The chain uses TRBV9 and TRBJ2-1; 11 bases agree with TRBD1. The CDR3 is made up of 15 amino acids. The junction had 6 bases not matched to a gene; V was cut back by 3 bases and J by 7 bases. Germline CDR1 and CDR2: SGDLS and YYNGEE. CDR3: CASSGGQGDHNEQFF. In nucleotides, the CDR3 is TGTGCCAGCAGCGGGGGACAGGGGGACCATAATGAGCAGTTCTTC.

The chain couples TRBV5-1 to TRBJ1-6; 8 positions match TRBD1. Germline assignment: CDR1 SGHRS and CDR2 YFSETQ. V lost 1 base to trimming and J lost 5 bases; unmatched junction nucleotides: 8. The CDR3 is 17 amino acids. CDR3 protein: CASSLMGRTGNNSPLHF. The DNA for the CDR3 is TGCGCCAGCAGCTTGATGGGTAGGACAGGGAATAATTCACCCCTCCACTTT.

This clone was found once. The J gene is TRBJ1-1, the V gene TRBV5-4, with 10 bases identical to TRBD1. The V segment lost 5 bases and the J segment 4 bases; nucleotides outside the gene matches: 2. Germline values: CDR1 SGHNT, CDR2 YYREEE (reference sequence). This CDR3 spans 13 amino acids. CDR3: CASRRDRGTEAFF. Here the CDR3 DNA reads TGTGCCAGCAGAAGGGACAGGGGCACTGAAGCTTTCTTT.

The rearrangement links TRBV9 to TRBJ1-2, with D possibly being TRBD1 (5 bases). This CDR3 region has 16 residues. The V gene lost 0 bases and the J gene lost 5 bases, with 17 bases spanning the gap. CDR1 is SGDLS and CDR2 is YYNGEE in the germline V gene. The DNA for the CDR3 is TGTGCCAGCAGCGTAGGGATCGCGGGACGGTCATATGGCTACACCTTC. Its translation is CASSVGIAGRSYGYTF.

The rearrangement joins TRBV13 to TRBJ2-1, with 11 bases identical to TRBD2. The V gene's germline CDR1 is PRHDT and CDR2 FYEKMQ (reference sequence). The junction had 11 bases not matched to a gene; V was cut back by 5 bases and J by 5 bases. The CDR3 extends over 17 amino acids. This CDR3 reads CASSLTARLAGNNEQFF. The CDR3 DNA sequence: TGTGCCAGCAGCCTTACTGCCCGACTAGCGGGGAACAATGAGCAGTTCTTC.

J is TRBJ1-2 and V is TRBV7-6; 9 bases are shared with TRBD1. J was trimmed by 8 bases and V by 2 bases; bases with no gene match: 9. Germline V gives CDR1 SGHVS, CDR2 FNYEAQ. This CDR3 contains 15 residues. CDR3 in DNA: TGTGCCAGCAGCTTACCCTCGGGACAGGGTGGAGGCTACACCTTC. Translation gives CASSLPSGQGGGYTF.

The chain recombines TRBV9 with TRBJ2-1, with 11 bases aligning to TRBD2. Trimming cost V 4 bases and J 8 bases; bases outside gene matches: 14. The germline V gene encodes CDR1 SGDLS and CDR2 YYNGEE. The CDR3 extends over 17 amino acids. CDR3 nucleotide sequence: TGTGCCAGCAGCTATAGTACTAGCGGGAGCCGGTGGGATGAGCAGTTCTTC. It codes for CASSYSTSGSRWDEQFF.

CDR3 sequence (DNA): TGCGCCAGCAGCTTGGAGGACAGGGGCGGCTCTGGGGCCAACGTCCTGACTTTC. This encodes CASSLEDRGGSGANVLTF. The rearrangement links TRBV5-1 to TRBJ2-6; TRBD1 aligns across 9 bases. The length of the CDR3 is 18 residues. CDR1 SGHRS and CDR2 YFSETQ come from the germline V gene. Trimming at V came to 0 bases and at J to 0 bases, leaving 4 bases not matched to a gene.

This chain links TRBV5-8 with TRBJ2-7; 7 bases agree with TRBD2. Germline CDR1 is SGHTS and CDR2 is YDEGEE. Trimming at V came to 5 bases and at J to 3 bases, leaving 14 bases not matched to a gene. There are 16 residues in the CDR3. CDR3 amino acids: CASSWGLPTLYYEQYF. DNA of the CDR3: TGTGCCAGCAGTTGGGGACTACCGACCTTATACTACGAGCAGTACTTC.

J is TRBJ1-2 and V is TRBV5-1; 8 positions match TRBD1. Germline trimming cut 3 bases from V and 8 bases from J; bases unmatched to any gene: 9. CDR3 length: 14 residues. The germline V gene encodes CDR1 SGHRS and CDR2 YFSETQ. The CDR3 protein is CASSWDRSREGYTF. The DNA for the CDR3 is TGCGCCAGCAGCTGGGACAGGAGTCGAGAAGGCTACACCTTC.

This clone was observed a handful of times. With only one base between it and a far larger clone, this is likely a read error. The chain has TRBV6-1 and TRBJ2-3, with TRBD1 identical over 8 bases. Germline CDR1 reads MNHNS; CDR2 reads SASEGT. V shed 2 bases, J shed 3 bases, and the junction held 4 bases outside the gene matches. This CDR3 has 15 residues. The CDR3 nucleotides read TGTGCCAGCAGTGAACAGGGGGCAGTAACAGATACGCAGTATTTT. Its protein product is CASSEQGAVTDTQYF.

This clone appeared a single time. This rearrangement joins TRBV10-3 to TRBJ1-2, with D perhaps TRBD1 (5 bases). Germline V lookup: CDR1 ENHRY, CDR2 SYGVKD. The CDR3 has 12 residues. Trimming cost V 2 bases and J 6 bases, with 7 bases left between them. CDR3 sequence: CAISERGDGYTF. The CDR3 DNA sequence: TGTGCCATCAGTGAGCGGGGGGATGGCTACACCTTC.

The chain combines TRBV5-4 with TRBJ1-2; 8 nucleotides align to TRBD1. The CDR3 runs 14 residues. Germline lookup yields CDR1 SGHNT and CDR2 YYREEE (reference sequence). V shed 4 bases, J shed 3 bases, and the junction held 5 bases outside the gene matches. The CDR3 is CASSTHRGDYGYTF. CDR3 in DNA: TGTGCCAGCAGCACCCACAGGGGGGACTATGGCTACACCTTC.

The chain couples TRBV10-3 to TRBJ2-7, with a possible D match to TRBD2 (5 bases). Germline CDR1 ENHRY, CDR2 SYGVKD. The CDR3 consists of 12 residues. V shed 2 bases and J shed 6 bases, with 8 bases lying between them. In DNA form, the CDR3 reads TGTGCCATCAGTGAGGAGGGATCCGAGCAGTACTTC. As protein: CAISEEGSEQYF.

The chain recombines TRBV5-4 with TRBJ1-2, with TRBD1 as a possible D gene (6 bases). Trimming left V 2 bases short and J 8 bases short, with 16 bases between. The CDR3 is made up of 14 amino acids. CDR1 is SGHNT, CDR2 YYREEE, per germline (reference sequence). DNA for the CDR3: TGTGCCAGCAGCTTAGGGGCAGGGGAAGTCGGCTACACCTTC. Its translation: CASSLGAGEVGYTF.

The chain couples TRBV28 to TRBJ1-5, with 10 bases fitting TRBD1. Germline V gene lookup returns CDR1 MDHEN and CDR2 SYDVKM. The CDR3 spans 18 residues. The trim removed 5 bases at V and 2 bases at J, leaving 12 bases unmatched. The CDR3 region is CASSPPRDRGSGNQPQHF. DNA for the CDR3: TGTGCCAGCAGTCCTCCCCGGGACAGGGGAAGTGGCAATCAGCCCCAGCATTTT.